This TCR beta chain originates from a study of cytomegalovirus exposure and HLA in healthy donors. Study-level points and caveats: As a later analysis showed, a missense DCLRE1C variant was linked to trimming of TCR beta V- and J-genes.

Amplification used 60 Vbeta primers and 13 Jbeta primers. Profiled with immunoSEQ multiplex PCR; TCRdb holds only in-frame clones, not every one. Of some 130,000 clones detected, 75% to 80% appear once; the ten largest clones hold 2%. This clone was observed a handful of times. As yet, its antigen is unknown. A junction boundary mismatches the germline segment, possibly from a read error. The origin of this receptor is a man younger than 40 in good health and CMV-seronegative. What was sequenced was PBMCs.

The DNA for the CDR3 is TGTGCTAGCAGCTTACATCAGACAAATGAGCAGTTCTTC. Residues: CASSLHQTNEQFF. The chain links TRBV7-7 to TRBJ2-1; the D is unclear. The CDR3 totals 13 residues. Germline V gene lookup returns CDR1 SSHAT and CDR2 FNYEAQ (reference sequence).